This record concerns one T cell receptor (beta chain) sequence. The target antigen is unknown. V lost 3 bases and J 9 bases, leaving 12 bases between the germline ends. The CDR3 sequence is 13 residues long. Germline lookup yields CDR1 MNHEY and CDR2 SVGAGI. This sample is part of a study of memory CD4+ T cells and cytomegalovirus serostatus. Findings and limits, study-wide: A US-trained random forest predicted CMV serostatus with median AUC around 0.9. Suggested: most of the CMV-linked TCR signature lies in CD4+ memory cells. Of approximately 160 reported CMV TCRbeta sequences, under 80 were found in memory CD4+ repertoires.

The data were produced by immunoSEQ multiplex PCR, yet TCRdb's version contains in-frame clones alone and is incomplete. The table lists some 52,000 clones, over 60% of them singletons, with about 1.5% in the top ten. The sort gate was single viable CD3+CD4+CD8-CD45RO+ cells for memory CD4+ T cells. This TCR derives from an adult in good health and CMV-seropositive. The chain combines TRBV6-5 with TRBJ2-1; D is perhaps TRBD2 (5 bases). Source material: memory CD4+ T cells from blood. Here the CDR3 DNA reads TGTGCCAGCAGTTATCCGGGATTGGGTGAGCAGTTCTTC. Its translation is CASSYPGLGEQFF.